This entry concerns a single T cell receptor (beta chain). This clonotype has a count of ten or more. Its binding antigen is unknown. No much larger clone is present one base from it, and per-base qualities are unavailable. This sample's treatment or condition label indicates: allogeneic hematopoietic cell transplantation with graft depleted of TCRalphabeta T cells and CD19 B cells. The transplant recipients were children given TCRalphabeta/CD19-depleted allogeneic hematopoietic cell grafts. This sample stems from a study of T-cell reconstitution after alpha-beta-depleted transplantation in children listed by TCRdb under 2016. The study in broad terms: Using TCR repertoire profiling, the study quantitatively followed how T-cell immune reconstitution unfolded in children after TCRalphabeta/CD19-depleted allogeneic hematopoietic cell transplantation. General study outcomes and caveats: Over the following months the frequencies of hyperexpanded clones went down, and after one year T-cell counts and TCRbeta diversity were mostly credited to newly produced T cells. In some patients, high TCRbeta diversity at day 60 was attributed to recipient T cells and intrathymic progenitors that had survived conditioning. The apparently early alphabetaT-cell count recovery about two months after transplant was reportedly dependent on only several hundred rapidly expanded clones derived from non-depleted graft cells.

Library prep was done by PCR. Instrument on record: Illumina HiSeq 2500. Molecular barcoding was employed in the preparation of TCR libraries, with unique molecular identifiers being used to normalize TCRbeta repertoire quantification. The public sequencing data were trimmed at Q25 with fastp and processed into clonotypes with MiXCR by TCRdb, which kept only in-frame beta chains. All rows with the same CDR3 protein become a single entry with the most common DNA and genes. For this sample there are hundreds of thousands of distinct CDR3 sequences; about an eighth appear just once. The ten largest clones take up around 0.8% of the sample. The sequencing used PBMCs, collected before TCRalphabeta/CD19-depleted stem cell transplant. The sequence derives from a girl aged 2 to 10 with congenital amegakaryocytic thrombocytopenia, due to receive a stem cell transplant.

At the DNA level, the sequence is TGTGCCAGCAGCCCCTCGGATGAGCAGTTCTTC. The encoded protein is CASSPSDEQFF. The chain employs TRBV12-3 or TRBV12-4 and TRBJ2-1, with an unclear D gene assignment. Relative to germline, V is 6 bases shorter and J is 8 bases shorter, with 8 bases between their ends. The cysteine opens and the phenylalanine closes a CDR3 of 11 amino acids. CDR3 DNA only is kept here, 33 bases in frame from base 1.